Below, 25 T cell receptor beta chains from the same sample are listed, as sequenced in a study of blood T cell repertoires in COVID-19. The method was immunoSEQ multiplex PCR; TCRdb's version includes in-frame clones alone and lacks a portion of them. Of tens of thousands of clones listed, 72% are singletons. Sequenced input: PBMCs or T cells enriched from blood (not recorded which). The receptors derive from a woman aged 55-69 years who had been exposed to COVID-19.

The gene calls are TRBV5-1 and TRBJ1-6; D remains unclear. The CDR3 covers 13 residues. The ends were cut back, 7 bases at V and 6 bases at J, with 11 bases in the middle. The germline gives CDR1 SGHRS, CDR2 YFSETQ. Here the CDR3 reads CASAEGVNSPLHF. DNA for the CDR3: TGCGCCAGCGCGGAAGGAGTTAATTCACCCCTCCACTTT.

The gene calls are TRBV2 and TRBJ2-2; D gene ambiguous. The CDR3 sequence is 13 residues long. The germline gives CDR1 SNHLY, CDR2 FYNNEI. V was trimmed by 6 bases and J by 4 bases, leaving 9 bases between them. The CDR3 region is CASRPQITGELFF. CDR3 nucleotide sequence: TGTGCCAGCAGGCCACAGATCACCGGGGAGCTGTTTTTT.

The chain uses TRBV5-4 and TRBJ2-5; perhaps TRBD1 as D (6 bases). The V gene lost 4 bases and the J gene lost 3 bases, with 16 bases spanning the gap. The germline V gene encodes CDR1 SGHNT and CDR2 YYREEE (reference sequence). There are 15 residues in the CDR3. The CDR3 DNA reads TGTGCCAGCAGCGATGGGATCGGGACAAAAGAGACCCAGTACTTC. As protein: CASSDGIGTKETQYF.

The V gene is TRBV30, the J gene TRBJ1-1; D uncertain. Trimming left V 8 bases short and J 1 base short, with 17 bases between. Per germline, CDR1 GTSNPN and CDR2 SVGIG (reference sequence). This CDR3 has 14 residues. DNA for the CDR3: TGTGCCACAAGTGAGGGTGCCGCGAACACTGAAGCTTTCTTT. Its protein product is CATSEGAANTEAFF. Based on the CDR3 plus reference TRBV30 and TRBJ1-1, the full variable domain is SQTIHQWPATLVQPVGSPLSLECTVEGTSNPNLYWYRQAAGRGLQLLFYSVGIGQISSEVPQNLSASRPQDRQFILSSKKLLLSDSGFYLCATSEGAANTEAFFGQGTRLTVV.

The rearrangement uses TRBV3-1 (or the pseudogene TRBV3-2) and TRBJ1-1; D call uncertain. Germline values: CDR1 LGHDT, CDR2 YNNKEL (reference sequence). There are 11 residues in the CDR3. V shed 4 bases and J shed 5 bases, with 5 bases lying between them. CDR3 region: CASSRATEAFF. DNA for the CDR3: TGTGCCAGCAGCCGGGCGACTGAAGCTTTCTTT.

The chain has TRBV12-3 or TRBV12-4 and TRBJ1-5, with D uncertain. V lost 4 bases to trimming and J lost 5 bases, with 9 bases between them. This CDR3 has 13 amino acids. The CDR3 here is CASSYGGDQPQHF. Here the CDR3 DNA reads TGTGCCAGCAGTTATGGCGGGGATCAGCCCCAGCATTTT.

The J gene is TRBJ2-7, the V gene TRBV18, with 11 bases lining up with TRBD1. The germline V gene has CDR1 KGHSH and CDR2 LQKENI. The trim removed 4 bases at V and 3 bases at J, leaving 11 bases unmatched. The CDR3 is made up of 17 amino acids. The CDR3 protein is CASSLPGQGVSLYEQYF. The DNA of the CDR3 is TGTGCCAGCTCACTACCGGGACAGGGGGTCTCCCTCTACGAGCAGTACTTC.

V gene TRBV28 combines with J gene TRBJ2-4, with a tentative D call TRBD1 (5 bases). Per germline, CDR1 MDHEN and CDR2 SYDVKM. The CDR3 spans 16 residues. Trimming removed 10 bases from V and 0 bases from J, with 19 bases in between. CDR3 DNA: TGTGCCACCGAAGGGCAGGGAAATTTAGCCAAAAACATTCAGTACTTC. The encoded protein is CATEGQGNLAKNIQYF.

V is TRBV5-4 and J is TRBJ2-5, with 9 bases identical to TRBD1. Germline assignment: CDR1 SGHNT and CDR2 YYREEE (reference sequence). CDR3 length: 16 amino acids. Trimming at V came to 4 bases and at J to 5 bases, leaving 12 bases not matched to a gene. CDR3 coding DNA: TGTGCCAGCAGCCCCCAACAGGGGGCCGAGTTGGAGACCCAGTACTTC. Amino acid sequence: CASSPQQGAELETQYF.

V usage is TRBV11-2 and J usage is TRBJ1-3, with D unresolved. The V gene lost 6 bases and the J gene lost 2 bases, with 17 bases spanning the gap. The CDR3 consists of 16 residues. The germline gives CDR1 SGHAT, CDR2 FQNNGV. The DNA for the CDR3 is TGTGCCAGCAGTCAAACTCTCTCGGGTACTGGAAACACCATATATTTT. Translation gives CASSQTLSGTGNTIYF.

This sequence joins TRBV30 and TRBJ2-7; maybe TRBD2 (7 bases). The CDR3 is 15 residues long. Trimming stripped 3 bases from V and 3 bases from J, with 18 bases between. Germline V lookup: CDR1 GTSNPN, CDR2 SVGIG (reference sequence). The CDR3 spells CAWRGGAPRDYEQYF. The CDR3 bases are TGTGCCTGGAGAGGGGGGGCCCCCAGGGACTACGAGCAGTACTTC.

CDR3 in DNA: TGCGCCAGCAGCTTTGGACTAGAGAACAATGAGCAGTTCTTC. Translation gives CASSFGLENNEQFF. V and J are TRBV5-1 and TRBJ2-1; 7 nucleotides agree with TRBD2. Germline V gives CDR1 SGHRS, CDR2 YFSETQ. This CDR3 has 14 amino acids. Trimming took 2 bases from V and 5 from J; bases not matched to a gene: 4. Full variable domain (remainder filled in from reference TRBV5-1 and TRBJ2-1): KAGVTQTPRYLIKTRGQQVTLSCSPISGHRSVSWYQQTPGQGLQFLFEYFSETQRNKGNFPGRFSGRQFSNSRSEMNVSTLELGDSALYLCASSFGLENNEQFFGPGTRLTVL.

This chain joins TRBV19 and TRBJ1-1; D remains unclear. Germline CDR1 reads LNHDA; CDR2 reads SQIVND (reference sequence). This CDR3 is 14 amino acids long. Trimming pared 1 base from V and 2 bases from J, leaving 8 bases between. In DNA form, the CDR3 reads TGTGCCAGTAGTATAGGAGTATCCAACACTGAAGCTTTCTTT. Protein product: CASSIGVSNTEAFF.

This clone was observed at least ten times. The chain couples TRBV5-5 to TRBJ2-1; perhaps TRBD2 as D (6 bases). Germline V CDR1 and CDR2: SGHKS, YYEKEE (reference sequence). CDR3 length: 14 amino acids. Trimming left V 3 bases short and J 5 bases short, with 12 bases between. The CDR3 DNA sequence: TGTGCCAGCAGCTACGGACTATTCAACAATGAGCAGTTCTTC. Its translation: CASSYGLFNNEQFF.

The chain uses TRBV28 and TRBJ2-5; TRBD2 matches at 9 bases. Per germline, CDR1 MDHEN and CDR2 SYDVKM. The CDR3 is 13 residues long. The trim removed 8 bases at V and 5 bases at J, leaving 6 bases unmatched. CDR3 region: CASAGLATETQYF. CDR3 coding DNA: TGTGCCAGCGCGGGACTAGCTACGGAGACCCAGTACTTC.

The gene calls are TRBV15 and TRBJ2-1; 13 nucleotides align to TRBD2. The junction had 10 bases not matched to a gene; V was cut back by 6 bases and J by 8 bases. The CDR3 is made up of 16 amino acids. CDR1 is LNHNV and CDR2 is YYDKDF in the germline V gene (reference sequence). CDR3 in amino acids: CATRRTSGRALDEQFF. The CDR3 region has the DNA TGTGCCACCAGGAGAACTAGCGGGAGGGCCCTAGATGAGCAGTTCTTC.

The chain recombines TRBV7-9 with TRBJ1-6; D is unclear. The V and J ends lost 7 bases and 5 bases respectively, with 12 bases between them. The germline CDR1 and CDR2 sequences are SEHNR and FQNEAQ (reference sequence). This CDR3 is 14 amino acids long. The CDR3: CASTRRGDNSPLHF. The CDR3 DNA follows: TGTGCCAGCACCCGTCGGGGTGATAATTCACCCCTCCACTTT.

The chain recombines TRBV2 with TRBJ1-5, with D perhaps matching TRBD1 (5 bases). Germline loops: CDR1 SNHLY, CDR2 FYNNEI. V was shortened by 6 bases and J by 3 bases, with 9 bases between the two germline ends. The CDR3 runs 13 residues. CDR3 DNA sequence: TGTGCCAGCAGAGGGGCTCTCAATCAGCCCCAGCATTTT. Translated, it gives CASRGALNQPQHF.

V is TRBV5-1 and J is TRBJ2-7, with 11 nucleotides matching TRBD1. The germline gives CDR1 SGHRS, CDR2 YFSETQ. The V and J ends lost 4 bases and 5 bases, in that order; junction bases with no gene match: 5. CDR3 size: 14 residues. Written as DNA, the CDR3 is TGCGCCAGCAGCCCGGGACAGGGGGTCGACGAGCAGTACTTC. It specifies CASSPGQGVDEQYF.

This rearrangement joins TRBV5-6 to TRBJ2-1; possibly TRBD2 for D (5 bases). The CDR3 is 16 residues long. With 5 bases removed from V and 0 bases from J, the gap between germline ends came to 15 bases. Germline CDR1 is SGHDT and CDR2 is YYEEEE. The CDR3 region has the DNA TGTGCCAGCAGGCGGGCGCCGAGGGCCTCCTACAATGAGCAGTTCTTC. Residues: CASRRAPRASYNEQFF.

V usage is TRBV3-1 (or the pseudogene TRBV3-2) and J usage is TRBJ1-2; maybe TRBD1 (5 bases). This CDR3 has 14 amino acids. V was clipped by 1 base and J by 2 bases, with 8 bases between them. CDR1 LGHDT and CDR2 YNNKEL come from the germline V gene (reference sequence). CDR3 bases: TGTGCCAGCAGCCAAGGGGAGGGGAACTATGGCTACACCTTC. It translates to CASSQGEGNYGYTF.

Written as DNA, the CDR3 is TGTGCCAGCTCTCCTAAAAGACTAGCGGGGACCTACGAGCAGTACTTC. It encodes CASSPKRLAGTYEQYF. The chain has TRBV18 and TRBJ2-7; 11 bases are a match to TRBD2. Losses at the gene ends were 6 bases for V and 2 bases for J; bases not matched to a gene: 9. The CDR3 has 16 residues. Germline V gene lookup returns CDR1 KGHSH and CDR2 LQKENI.

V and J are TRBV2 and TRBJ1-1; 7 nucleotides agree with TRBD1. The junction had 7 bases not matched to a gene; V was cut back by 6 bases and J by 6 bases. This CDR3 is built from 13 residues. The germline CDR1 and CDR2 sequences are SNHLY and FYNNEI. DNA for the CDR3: TGTGCCAGCAGGGAGGGACAGTTATCTGAAGCTTTCTTT. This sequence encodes CASREGQLSEAFF.

Written as DNA, the CDR3 is TGTGCCAGCAGGCCCACGCAGGGTAAATCGGACACCGGGGAGCTGTTTTTT. Translated, it gives CASRPTQGKSDTGELFF. This chain connects TRBV11-2 to TRBJ2-2, with D tentatively TRBD1 (5 bases). Per the germline V gene, CDR1 is SGHAT and CDR2 is FQNNGV. The CDR3 is 17 residues long. Trimming pared 6 bases from V and 3 bases from J, leaving 20 bases between.

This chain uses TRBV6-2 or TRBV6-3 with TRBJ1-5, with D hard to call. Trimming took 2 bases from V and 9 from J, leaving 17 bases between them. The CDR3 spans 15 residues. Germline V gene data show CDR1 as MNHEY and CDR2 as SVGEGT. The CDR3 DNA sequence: TGTGCCAGCAGTTACGGGTCCGGCGGTCCTTGGCCCCAGCATTTT. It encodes CASSYGSGGPWPQHF.